This T cell receptor (beta chain) was identified during a study of T cell responses to AZD1222 COVID-19 vaccine. Method: immunoSEQ multiplex PCR; TCRdb's copy keeps in-frame clones and lacks some. The data show about 120,000 clones, approximately 90% seen once. General study points: At study baseline, merely five or six AZD1222 recipients were seropositive. Vaccine-associated CD4 TCRs spanned spike, dominant at 160-218 and 743-854. Only after the peak T cell response were repertoires sampled. Two AZD1222 administrations were followed by greater Spike-specific TCR breadth and depth.

In its sample, this clone was seen once. Its antigen is unidentified. CDR1 and CDR2 (germline): LNHDA, SQIVND (reference sequence). Trimming left V 8 bases short and J 2 bases short, with 18 bases between. The CDR3 length is 15 residues. The chain employs TRBV19 and TRBJ1-2; D is unclear. This clonotype was obtained from an adult in good health. Specimen: peripheral blood, collected on day 0 of AZD1222 vaccination. The CDR3 is CASQVTVGSNYGYTF. CDR3 in DNA: TGTGCCAGTCAAGTAACGGTTGGGTCAAACTATGGCTACACCTTC.